One and the same sample provided the 19 T cell receptor beta chains below, sequenced in a study of molecular identifiers for immune sequencing clone quantification. One entry per CDR3 protein results from TCRdb running MiXCR on the PCR reads. The sample includes about half a million distinct CDR3 sequences, roughly a fifth of them seen just once. Sequenced input: naive CD8+ T cells from blood, with Jurkat cell RNA spiked in. Subset meaning: FACS-sorted CD8+CD4-CCR7+CD45RA+ naive T cells. Every receptor here comes from a human donor in good health. Some libraries in this study had Jurkat cell RNA spiked in.

This clonotype was seen at least ten times. This chain connects TRBV28 to TRBJ1-2, with 7 bases that match TRBD1. The CDR3 length is 14 residues. V was clipped by 6 bases and J by 8 bases; unmatched bases: 12. Germline loops: CDR1 MDHEN, CDR2 SYDVKM. In DNA form, the CDR3 reads TGTGCCAGCAGACGGGACAGCACGTATGGCGGCTACACCTTC. Protein product: CASRRDSTYGGYTF.

J is TRBJ2-2 and V is TRBV4-3; D gene unclear. Trimming left V 0 bases short and J 3 bases short, with 5 bases between. The germline V gene has CDR1 LGHNA and CDR2 YSLEER. The CDR3 totals 14 residues. CDR3 in amino acids: CASSQDSYTGELFF. In DNA form, the CDR3 reads TGCGCCAGCAGCCAAGATAGTTACACCGGGGAGCTGTTTTTT.

This clonotype was counted only a few times. The V gene is TRBV7-9, the J gene TRBJ2-3, with 14 nucleotides matching TRBD2. The CDR3 consists of 16 residues. The germline CDR1 and CDR2 sequences are SEHNR and FQNEAQ (reference sequence). J lost 5 bases, V lost 6 bases, and 7 bases had no gene match. CDR3 loop: CASRGTSGSAVDTQYF. Here the CDR3 DNA reads TGTGCCAGCAGGGGGACTAGCGGGAGCGCGGTAGATACGCAGTATTTT. Together with reference TRBV7-9 and TRBJ2-3, the CDR3 gives the full variable domain: DTGVSQNPRHKITKRGQNVTFRCDPISEHNRLYWYRQTLGQGPEFLTYFQNEAQLEKSRLLSDRFSAERPKGSFSTLEIQRTEQGDSAMYLCASRGTSGSAVDTQYFGPGTRLTVL.

This clonotype was recorded a few times. The rearrangement joins TRBV27 to TRBJ2-4, with D unclear. This CDR3 region has 15 residues. Trimming took 3 bases from V and 0 from J, leaving 9 bases between them. CDR1 and CDR2 (germline): MNHEY, SMNVEV (reference sequence). The CDR3 DNA is TGTGCCAGCAGTTTCATTGGTGGAGCCAAAAACATTCAGTACTTC. Residues: CASSFIGGAKNIQYF.

The table lists this clonotype with many counts. The chain has TRBV7-9 and TRBJ2-5; maybe TRBD1 (6 bases). Germline loops: CDR1 SEHNR, CDR2 FQNEAQ (reference sequence). CDR3 length: 17 residues. Trimming took off 1 base at V and 0 bases at J, with 15 bases between the two ends. DNA of the CDR3: TGTGCCAGCAGCTTAGAGACCCCGACAGGTTACCAAGAGACCCAGTACTTC. Amino acid sequence: CASSLETPTGYQETQYF.

For this clonotype: Since a much larger clone is just one base distant, this may be a read error. The rearrangement joins TRBV24-1 to TRBJ1-5; 8 nucleotides agree with TRBD1. The CDR3 is made up of 13 amino acids. From germline, CDR1 is KGHDR and CDR2 SFDVKD. This chain's CDR3 is CATGDDRGQPQHF. CDR3 DNA: TGTGCCACCGGTGATGACAGGGGCCAGCCCCAGCATTTT.

This clonotype was seen a handful of times. The CDR3 region is CASSHLQRDQETDTQYF. In nucleotides, the CDR3 is TGTGCCAGCTCTCACCTCCAACGGGATCAAGAAACAGATACGCAGTATTTT. The V gene is TRBV18, the J gene TRBJ2-3, with D possibly matching TRBD2 (5 bases). The CDR3 runs to 17 residues. Trimming shortened V by 6 bases and J by 3 bases, and 22 bases separated the two germline ends. Germline values: CDR1 KGHSH, CDR2 LQKENI.

The rearrangement links TRBV20-1 to TRBJ2-2; D is possibly TRBD1 or TRBD2 (5 bases each). Germline V CDR1 and CDR2: DFQATT, SNEGSKA (reference sequence). V shed 2 bases and J shed 6 bases, with 10 bases lying between them. This CDR3 region has 13 residues. CDR3 sequence reads: CSARTRGAGELFF. CDR3 DNA sequence: TGCAGTGCTAGAACTAGGGGCGCCGGGGAGCTGTTTTTT.

This clonotype was observed at least ten times. V and J are TRBV4-1 and TRBJ2-7; 10 nucleotides match TRBD1. The junction had 2 bases not matched to a gene; V was cut back by 2 bases and J by 4 bases. This CDR3 is built from 14 residues. Per germline, CDR1 MGHRA and CDR2 YSYEKL. The CDR3 loop is CASSQKGQGYEQYF. The CDR3 DNA reads as TGCGCCAGCAGCCAAAAGGGACAGGGGTACGAGCAGTACTTC.

V gene TRBV6-2 or TRBV6-3 combines with J gene TRBJ2-5; D is ambiguous. This CDR3 spans 14 amino acids. Germline V gives CDR1 MNHEY, CDR2 SVGEGT. V lost 0 bases and J 1 base, leaving 6 bases between the germline ends. The CDR3 bases are TGTGCCAGCAGTTACTCGAGTGCCCAAGAGACCCAGTACTTC. Protein: CASSYSSAQETQYF.

On this clonotype itself: At one boundary the junction diverges from the germline segment, which might be a read error. The chain combines TRBV20-1 with TRBJ2-5; D possibly corresponds to TRBD2 (6 bases). The germline CDR1 and CDR2 sequences are DFQATT and SNEGSKA (reference sequence). The CDR3 contains 16 residues. As DNA, the CDR3 is TGCAGTGCTAGCCCACCTGTCGGGGACTCCCAAGAGACCCAGCACTTC. It specifies CSASPPVGDSQETQHF.

This clonotype was detected a few times. The gene calls are TRBV28 and TRBJ2-5, with a tentative D call TRBD1 (6 bases). Germline CDR1 MDHEN, CDR2 SYDVKM. This CDR3 has 16 residues. Trimming took off 4 bases at V and 5 bases at J, with 20 bases between the two ends. In nucleotides, the CDR3 is TGTGCCAGCAGTTCCGGACAGCCCACCCTTTTTGAGACCCAGTACTTC. The encoded protein is CASSSGQPTLFETQYF.

The sample holds a few counts of this clonotype. The chain links TRBV19 to TRBJ2-2; perhaps TRBD1 as D (6 bases). The CDR3 sequence is 16 residues long. V gave up 5 bases and J gave up 4 bases, with 17 bases separating them. In germline, CDR1 is LNHDA, CDR2 SQIVND (reference sequence). CDR3 loop: CASSSPLGATTGELFF. The CDR3 DNA reads as TGTGCCAGTAGTTCTCCTTTGGGGGCCACCACCGGGGAGCTGTTTTTT. The entire variable domain, with the rest obtained from reference TRBV19 and TRBJ2-2, is as follows: DGGITQSPKYLFRKEGQNVTLSCEQNLNHDAMYWYRQDPGQGLRLIYYSQIVNDFQKGDIAEGYSVSREKKESFPLTVTSAQKNPTAFYLCASSSPLGATTGELFFGEGSRLTVL.

This clonotype was seen a handful of times. V is TRBV6-2 or TRBV6-3 and J is TRBJ2-2; a possible D gene is TRBD1 (6 bases). The CDR3 loop spans 15 amino acids. Trimming cost V 2 bases and J 4 bases, with 11 bases left between them. Looked up from germline, CDR1 is MNHEY and CDR2 is SVGEGT. The CDR3 protein is CASSYEGHITGELFF. Written as DNA, the CDR3 is TGTGCCAGCAGTTACGAGGGACACATCACCGGGGAGCTGTTTTTT.

The genes are TRBV7-3 and TRBJ2-2; possibly TRBD1 or TRBD2 for D (6 bases each). The CDR3 runs 17 residues. Germline V gene lookup returns CDR1 SGHTA and CDR2 FQGTGA. Trimming left V 5 bases short and J 5 bases short, with 21 bases between. This CDR3 is CASSQYHSGGGTGELFF. Written as DNA, the CDR3 is TGTGCCAGCAGCCAGTACCATAGCGGAGGGGGGACCGGGGAGCTGTTTTTT.

V is TRBV3-1 and J is TRBJ2-7; D not certain. Germline V gene sequence: CDR1 LGHDT, CDR2 YNNKEL (reference sequence). CDR3 length: 14 residues. The V gene lost 1 base and the J gene lost 1 base, with 8 bases spanning the gap. DNA of the CDR3: TGTGCCAGCAGCCAAGGGTACGGTTCCTACGAGCAGTACTTC. It codes for CASSQGYGSYEQYF.

This clonotype was detected many times. V and J are TRBV7-2 and TRBJ1-6, with D perhaps matching TRBD1 (5 bases). This CDR3 region has 16 residues. Between the trimmed V and J ends, which lost 3 bases and 0 bases, there was a span of 9 bases. Germline-derived CDR1 and CDR2 are SGHTA and FQGNSA. The CDR3 sequence is CASSFWGTSYNSPLHF. In nucleotides, the CDR3 is TGTGCCAGCAGCTTTTGGGGGACCTCCTATAATTCACCCCTCCACTTT.

Worth noting for this clonotype: A clone one base away is much larger, so this may be a read error. CDR3 amino acids: CTSSQGPTPNTGELFF. CDR3 sequence (DNA): TGCACCAGCAGCCAAGGGCCTACCCCGAACACCGGGGAGCTGTTTTTT. The J gene is TRBJ2-2, the V gene TRBV4-1; D is unclear. The CDR3 is 16 amino acids. The germline CDR1 and CDR2 sequences are MGHRA and YSYEKL.

The chain employs TRBV19 and TRBJ2-1; D not certain. Trimming cost V 3 bases and J 3 bases, with 12 bases left between them. The CDR3 covers 15 residues. Germline loops: CDR1 LNHDA, CDR2 SQIVND (reference sequence). For the CDR3, the DNA is TGTGCCAGTAGTATCTCATCCAGCTTCTACAATGAGCAGTTCTTC. The encoded protein is CASSISSSFYNEQFF. The variable domain in full, completed from reference TRBV19 and TRBJ2-1, reads DGGITQSPKYLFRKEGQNVTLSCEQNLNHDAMYWYRQDPGQGLRLIYYSQIVNDFQKGDIAEGYSVSREKKESFPLTVTSAQKNPTAFYLCASSISSSFYNEQFFGPGTRLTVL.